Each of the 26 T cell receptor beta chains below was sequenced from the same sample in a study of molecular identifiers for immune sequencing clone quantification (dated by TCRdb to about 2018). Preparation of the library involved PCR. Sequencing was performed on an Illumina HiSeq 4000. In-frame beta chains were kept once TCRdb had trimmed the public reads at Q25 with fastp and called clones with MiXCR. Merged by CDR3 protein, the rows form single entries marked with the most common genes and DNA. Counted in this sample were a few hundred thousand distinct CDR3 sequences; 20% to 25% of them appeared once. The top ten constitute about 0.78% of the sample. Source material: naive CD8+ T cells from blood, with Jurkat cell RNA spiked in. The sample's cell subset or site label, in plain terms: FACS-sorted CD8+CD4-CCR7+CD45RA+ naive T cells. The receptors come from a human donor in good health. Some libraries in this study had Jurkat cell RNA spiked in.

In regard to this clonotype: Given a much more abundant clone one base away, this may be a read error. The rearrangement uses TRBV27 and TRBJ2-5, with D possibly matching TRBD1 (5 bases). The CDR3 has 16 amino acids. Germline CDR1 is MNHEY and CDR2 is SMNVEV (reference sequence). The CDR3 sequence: CAGSPLGQGPRETQYF. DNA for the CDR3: TGTGCCGGCAGTCCGCTCGGACAAGGACCGCGAGAGACCCAGTACTTC.

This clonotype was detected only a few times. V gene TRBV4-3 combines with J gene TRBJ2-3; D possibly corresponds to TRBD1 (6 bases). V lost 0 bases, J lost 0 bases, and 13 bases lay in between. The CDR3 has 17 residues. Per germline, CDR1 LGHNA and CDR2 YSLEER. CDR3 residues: CASSQDRTGRSTDTQYF. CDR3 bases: TGCGCCAGCAGCCAAGATAGAACAGGGAGAAGCACAGATACGCAGTATTTT.

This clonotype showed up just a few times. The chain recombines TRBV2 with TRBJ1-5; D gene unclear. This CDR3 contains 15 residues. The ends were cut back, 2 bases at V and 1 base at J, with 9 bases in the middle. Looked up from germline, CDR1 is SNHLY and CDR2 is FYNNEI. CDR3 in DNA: TGTGCCAGCAGTGAAATCGGCAGGAGCAATCAGCCCCAGCATTTT. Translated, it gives CASSEIGRSNQPQHF.

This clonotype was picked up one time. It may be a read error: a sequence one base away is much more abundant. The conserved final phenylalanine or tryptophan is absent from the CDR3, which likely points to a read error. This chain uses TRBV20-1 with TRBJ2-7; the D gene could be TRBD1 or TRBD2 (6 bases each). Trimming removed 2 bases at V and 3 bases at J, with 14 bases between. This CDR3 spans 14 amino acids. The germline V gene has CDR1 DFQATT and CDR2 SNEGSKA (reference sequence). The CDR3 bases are TGCAGTGCTAGAAGTGGGGGGCCAGTCTACGAGCAGTACTCC. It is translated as CSARSGGPVYEQYS.

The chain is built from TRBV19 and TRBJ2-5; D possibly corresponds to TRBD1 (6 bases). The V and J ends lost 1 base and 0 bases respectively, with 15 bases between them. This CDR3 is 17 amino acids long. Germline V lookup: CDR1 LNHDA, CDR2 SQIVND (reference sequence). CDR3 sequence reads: CASSIAPGQSYQETQYF. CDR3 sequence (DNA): TGTGCCAGTAGTATAGCCCCTGGACAGTCCTACCAAGAGACCCAGTACTTC.

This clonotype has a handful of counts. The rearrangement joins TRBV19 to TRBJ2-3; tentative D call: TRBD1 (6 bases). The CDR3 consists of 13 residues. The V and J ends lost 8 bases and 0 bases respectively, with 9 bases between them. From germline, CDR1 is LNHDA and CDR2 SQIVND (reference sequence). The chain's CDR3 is CASAGVSTDTQYF. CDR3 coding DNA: TGTGCCAGTGCAGGGGTTAGCACAGATACGCAGTATTTT.

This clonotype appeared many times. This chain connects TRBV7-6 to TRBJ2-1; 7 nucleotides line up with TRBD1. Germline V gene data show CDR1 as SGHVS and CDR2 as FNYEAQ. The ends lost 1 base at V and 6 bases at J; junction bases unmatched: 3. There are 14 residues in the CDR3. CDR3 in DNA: TGTGCCAGCAGCTTAGGAGGGGGCGTCAATGAGCAGTTCTTC. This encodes CASSLGGGVNEQFF.

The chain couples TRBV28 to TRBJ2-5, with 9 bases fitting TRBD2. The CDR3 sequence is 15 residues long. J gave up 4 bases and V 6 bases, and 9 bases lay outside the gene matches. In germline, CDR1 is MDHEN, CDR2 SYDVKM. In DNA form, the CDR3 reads TGTGCCAGCAGGCGGCTAGCGGGACCACGAGAGACCCAGTACTTC. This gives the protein CASRRLAGPRETQYF.

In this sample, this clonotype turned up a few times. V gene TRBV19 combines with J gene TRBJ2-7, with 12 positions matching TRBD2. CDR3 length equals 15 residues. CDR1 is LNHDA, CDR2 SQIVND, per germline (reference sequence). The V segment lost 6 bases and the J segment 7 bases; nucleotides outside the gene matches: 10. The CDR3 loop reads CASRPNQGLAGEQYF. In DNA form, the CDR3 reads TGTGCCAGTAGGCCCAACCAAGGACTAGCGGGGGAGCAGTACTTC.

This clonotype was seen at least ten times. This chain's CDR3 is CASSQETSGDYEQYF. CDR3 coding DNA: TGCGCCAGCAGCCAAGAGACTAGCGGGGACTACGAGCAGTACTTC. This chain connects TRBV4-3 to TRBJ2-7, with 11 nucleotides matching TRBD2. V shed 0 bases and J 3 bases; nucleotides not matched to a gene: 1. Germline lookup yields CDR1 LGHNA and CDR2 YSLEER. This CDR3 is 15 amino acids long.

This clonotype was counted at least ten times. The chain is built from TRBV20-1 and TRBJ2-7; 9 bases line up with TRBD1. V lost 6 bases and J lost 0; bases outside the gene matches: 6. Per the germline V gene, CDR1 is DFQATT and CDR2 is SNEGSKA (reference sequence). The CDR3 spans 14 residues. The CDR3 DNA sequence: TGCAGTGCGAGTGACAGGGGGAGCTCCTACGAGCAGTACTTC. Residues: CSASDRGSSYEQYF.

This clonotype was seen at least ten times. CDR3 region: CASSSPDSSNSPLHF. CDR3 sequence (DNA): TGTGCCAGCAGCTCACCCGACAGCTCCAATTCACCCCTCCACTTT. The chain employs TRBV7-9 and TRBJ1-6; D perhaps matches TRBD1 (5 bases). The V end was cut by 4 bases, the J end by 7 bases, with 14 bases between. The CDR3 extends over 15 amino acids. Germline V gene data show CDR1 as SEHNR and CDR2 as FQNEAQ (reference sequence).

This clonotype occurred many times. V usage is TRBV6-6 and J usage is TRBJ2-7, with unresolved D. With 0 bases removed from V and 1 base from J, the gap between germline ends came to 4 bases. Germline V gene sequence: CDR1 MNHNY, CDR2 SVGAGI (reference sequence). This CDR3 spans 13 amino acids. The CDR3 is CASSYSWSYEQYF. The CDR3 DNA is TGTGCCAGCAGTTACTCATGGTCCTACGAGCAGTACTTC.

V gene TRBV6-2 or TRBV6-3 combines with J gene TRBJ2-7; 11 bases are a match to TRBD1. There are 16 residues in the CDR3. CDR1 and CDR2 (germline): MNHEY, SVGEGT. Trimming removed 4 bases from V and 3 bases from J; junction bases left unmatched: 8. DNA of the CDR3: TGTGCCAGCAGTTTCCCAGGACAGGGGGCTGTCTACGAGCAGTACTTC. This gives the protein CASSFPGQGAVYEQYF.

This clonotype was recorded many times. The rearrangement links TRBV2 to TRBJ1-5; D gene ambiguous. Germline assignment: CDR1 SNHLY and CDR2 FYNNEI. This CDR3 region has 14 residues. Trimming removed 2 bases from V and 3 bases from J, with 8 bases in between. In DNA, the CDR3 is TGTGCCAGCAGTGAAACGGGTTCCAATCAGCCCCAGCATTTT. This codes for CASSETGSNQPQHF. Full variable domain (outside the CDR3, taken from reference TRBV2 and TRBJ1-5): EPEVTQTPSHQVTQMGQEVILRCVPISNHLYFYWYRQILGQKVEFLVSFYNNEISEKSEIFDDQFSVERPDGSNFTLKIRSTKLEDSAMYFCASSETGSNQPQHFGDGTRLSIL.

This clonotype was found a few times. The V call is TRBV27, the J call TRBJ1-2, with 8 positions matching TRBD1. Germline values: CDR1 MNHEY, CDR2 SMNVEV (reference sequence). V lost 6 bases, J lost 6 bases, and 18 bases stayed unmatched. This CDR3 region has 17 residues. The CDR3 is CASRTGQGNPWMNGYTF. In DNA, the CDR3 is TGTGCCAGCAGAACAGGACAGGGCAATCCATGGATGAATGGCTACACCTTC.

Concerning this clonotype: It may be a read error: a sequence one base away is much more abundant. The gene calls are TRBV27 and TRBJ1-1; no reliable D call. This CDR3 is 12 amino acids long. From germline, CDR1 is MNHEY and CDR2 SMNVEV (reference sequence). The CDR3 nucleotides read TGTGCCAGCGGTTTATCCCGCGGGCGAGCTTTCTTT. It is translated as CASGLSRGRAFF.

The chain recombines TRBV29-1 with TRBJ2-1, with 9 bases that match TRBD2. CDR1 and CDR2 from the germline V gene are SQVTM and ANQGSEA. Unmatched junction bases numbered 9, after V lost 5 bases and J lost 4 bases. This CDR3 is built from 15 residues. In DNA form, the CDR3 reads TGCAGCGTTTTTGGGCGGGAGGGGTTGTACAATGAGCAGTTCTTC. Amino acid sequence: CSVFGREGLYNEQFF.

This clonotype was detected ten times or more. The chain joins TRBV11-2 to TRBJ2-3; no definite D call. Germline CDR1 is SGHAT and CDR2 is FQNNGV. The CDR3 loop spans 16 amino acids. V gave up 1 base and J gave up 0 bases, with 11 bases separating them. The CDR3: CASSLVFSVSTDTQYF. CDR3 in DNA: TGTGCCAGCAGCTTAGTGTTCAGCGTCAGCACAGATACGCAGTATTTT.

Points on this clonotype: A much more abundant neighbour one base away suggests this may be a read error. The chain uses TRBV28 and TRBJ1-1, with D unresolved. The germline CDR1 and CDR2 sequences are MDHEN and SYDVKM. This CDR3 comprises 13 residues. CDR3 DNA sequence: TGTGCCAGCAGTTTCCGTCCTTACACTAAAGCTTTCTTT. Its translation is CASSFRPYTKAFF.

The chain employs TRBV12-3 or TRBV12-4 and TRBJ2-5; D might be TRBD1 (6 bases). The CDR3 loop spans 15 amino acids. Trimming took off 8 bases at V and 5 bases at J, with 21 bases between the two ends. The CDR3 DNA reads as TGTGCCAGCGGTTCGGTTCAGGGGCGGAGGGAGACCCAGTACTTC. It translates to CASGSVQGRRETQYF.

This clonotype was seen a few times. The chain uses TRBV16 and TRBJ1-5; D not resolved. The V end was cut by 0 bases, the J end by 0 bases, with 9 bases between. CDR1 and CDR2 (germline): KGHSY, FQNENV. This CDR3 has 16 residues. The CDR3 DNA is TGTGCCAGCAGCCAATCAGGAGGGTATAGCAATCAGCCCCAGCATTTT. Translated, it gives CASSQSGGYSNQPQHF. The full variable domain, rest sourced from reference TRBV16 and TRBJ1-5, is GEEVAQTPKHLVRGEGQKAKLYCAPIKGHSYVFWYQQVLKNEFKFLISFQNENVFDETGMPKERFSAKCLPNSPCSLEIQATKLEDSAVYFCASSQSGGYSNQPQHFGDGTRLSIL.

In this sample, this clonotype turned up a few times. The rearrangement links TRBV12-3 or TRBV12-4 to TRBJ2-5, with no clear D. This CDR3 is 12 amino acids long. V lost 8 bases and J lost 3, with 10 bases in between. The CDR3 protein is CASAKSKETQYF. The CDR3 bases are TGTGCCAGCGCTAAATCAAAAGAGACCCAGTACTTC.

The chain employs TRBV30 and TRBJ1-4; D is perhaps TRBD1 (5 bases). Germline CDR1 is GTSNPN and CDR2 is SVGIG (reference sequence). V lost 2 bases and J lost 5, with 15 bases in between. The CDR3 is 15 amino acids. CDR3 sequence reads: CAWSPVGAPNEKLFF. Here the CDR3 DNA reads TGTGCCTGGAGTCCGGTCGGGGCCCCCAATGAAAAACTGTTTTTT. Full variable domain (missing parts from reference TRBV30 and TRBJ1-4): SQTIHQWPATLVQPVGSPLSLECTVEGTSNPNLYWYRQAAGRGLQLLFYSVGIGQISSEVPQNLSASRPQDRQFILSSKKLLLSDSGFYLCAWSPVGAPNEKLFFGSGTQLSVL.

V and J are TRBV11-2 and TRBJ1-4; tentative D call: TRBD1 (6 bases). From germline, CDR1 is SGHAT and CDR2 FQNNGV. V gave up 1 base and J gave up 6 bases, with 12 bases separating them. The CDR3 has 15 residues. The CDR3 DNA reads TGTGCCAGCAGCTTAGCGGGGGGCGCCGATGAAAAACTGTTTTTT. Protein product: CASSLAGGADEKLFF.

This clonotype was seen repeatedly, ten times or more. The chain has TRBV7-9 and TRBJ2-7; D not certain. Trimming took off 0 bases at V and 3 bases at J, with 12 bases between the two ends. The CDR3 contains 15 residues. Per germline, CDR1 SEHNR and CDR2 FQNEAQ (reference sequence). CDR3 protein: CASSLAGHSDYEQYF. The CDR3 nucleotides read TGTGCCAGCAGCTTAGCCGGTCACAGTGACTACGAGCAGTACTTC.